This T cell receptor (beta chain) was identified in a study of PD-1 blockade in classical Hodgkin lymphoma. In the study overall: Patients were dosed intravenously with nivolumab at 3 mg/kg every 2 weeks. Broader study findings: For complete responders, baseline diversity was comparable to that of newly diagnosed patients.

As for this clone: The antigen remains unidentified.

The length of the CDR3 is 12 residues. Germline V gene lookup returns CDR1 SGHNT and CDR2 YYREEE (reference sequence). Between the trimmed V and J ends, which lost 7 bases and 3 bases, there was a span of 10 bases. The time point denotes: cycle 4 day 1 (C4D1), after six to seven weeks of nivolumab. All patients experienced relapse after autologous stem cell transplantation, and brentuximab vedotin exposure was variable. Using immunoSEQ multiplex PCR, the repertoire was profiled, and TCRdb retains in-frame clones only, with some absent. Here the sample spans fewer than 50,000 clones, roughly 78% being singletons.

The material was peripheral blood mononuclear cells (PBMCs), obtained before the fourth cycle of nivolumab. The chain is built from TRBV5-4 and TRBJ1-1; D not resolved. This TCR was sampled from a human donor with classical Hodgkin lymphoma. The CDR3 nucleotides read TGTGCCAGCGGAGAGGTCGACACTGAAGCTTTCTTT. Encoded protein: CASGEVDTEAFF. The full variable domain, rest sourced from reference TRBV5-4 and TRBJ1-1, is ETGVTQSPTHLIKTRGQQVTLRCSSQSGHNTVSWYQQALGQGPQFIFQYYREEENGRGNFPPRFSGLQFPNYSSELNVNALELDDSALYLCASGEVDTEAFFGQGTRLTVV.